This T cell receptor beta chain comes out of a study of blood T cell repertoires in COVID-19. The CDR3 has 13 amino acids. Germline V gene sequence: CDR1 SGHRS, CDR2 YFSETQ. V was cut by 4 bases and J by 7 bases, with 12 bases left in between. Data came from immunoSEQ multiplex PCR; TCRdb stores just in-frame clones and leaves some out. The profile shows 90,000 to 130,000 clones, roughly 86% of them singletons. The source is a man aged 35 to 55 with acute or convalescent COVID-19. Sequenced: peripheral blood. The chain uses TRBV5-1 and TRBJ2-1, with D possibly matching TRBD2 (6 bases). The CDR3 nucleotides read TGCGCCAGCAGCCTGGGACTCATTAATGAGCAGTTCTTC. Translation: CASSLGLINEQFF.